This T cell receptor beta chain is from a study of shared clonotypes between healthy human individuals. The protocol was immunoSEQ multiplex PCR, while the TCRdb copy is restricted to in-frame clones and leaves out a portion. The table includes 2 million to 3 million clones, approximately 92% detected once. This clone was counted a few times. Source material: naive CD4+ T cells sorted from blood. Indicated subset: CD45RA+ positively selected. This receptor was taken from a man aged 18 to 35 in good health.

In DNA form, the CDR3 reads TGTGCCAGCTCACCCATGGGGGACACCATATATTTT. Translation gives CASSPMGDTIYF. The chain has TRBV18 and TRBJ1-3, with D perhaps matching TRBD1 (5 bases). This CDR3 has 12 amino acids. Trimming left V 3 bases short and J 8 bases short, with 8 bases between. Germline CDR1 is KGHSH and CDR2 is LQKENI.